This T cell receptor beta chain comes out of a study of response to subunit inactivated influenza vaccine. This clonotype was detected ten times or more. What it binds is unknown. The germline gives CDR1 SGHRS, CDR2 YFSETQ. V trimming: 4 bases; J trimming: 5 bases; junction bases outside the gene matches: 7. The CDR3 has 16 amino acids. TCRdb processed the RT-PCR reads anew with MiXCR; each CDR3 protein has one entry. The top ten hold roughly 10% of the sample, which has about 650,000 distinct CDR3 sequences, more than 15% seen once. General study points: A suggestion made by the authors is that each seasonal influenza vaccination recruits few new T cells.

V usage is TRBV5-1 and J usage is TRBJ2-3; 13 bases map to TRBD2. The sequence derives from a man aged 50 to 60 who received an inactivated influenza vaccine. Here the sequenced sample was PBMCs from blood, taken 12 days after vaccination. In nucleotides, the CDR3 is TGCGCCAGCAGCCTGACTAGCGGGAGGAGGGGAGATACGCAGTATTTT. Protein: CASSLTSGRRGDTQYF.